These 18 T cell receptor beta chains share one sample of origin, sequenced in a study of T-cell reconstitution after alpha-beta-depleted transplantation in children. The library targeted TCRbeta and was prepared with unique molecular identifiers. Each CDR3 protein gets one entry after TCRdb re-called the PCR reads with MiXCR. The table lists hundreds of thousands of distinct CDR3 sequences, approximately 12% of them singletons, with approximately 2% in the top ten. The input for sequencing was PBMCs, mostly from graft donor cells, taken 360 days after TCRalphabeta/CD19-depleted stem cell transplant. Receptors were obtained from a male patient between 10 and 17 years old who had a stem cell transplant for acute myeloid leukemia, so the T cells may come from the graft donor.

The V call is TRBV18, the J call TRBJ1-5; TRBD1 matches at 9 bases. CDR3 length equals 16 residues. The germline CDR1 and CDR2 sequences are KGHSH and LQKENI. J was trimmed by 4 bases and V by 5 bases; bases with no gene match: 9. CDR3 protein: CASSASGTGLNQPQHF. CDR3 coding DNA: TGTGCCAGCTCAGCCTCCGGGACAGGGCTAAATCAGCCCCAGCATTTT.

This clonotype has only a few counts. V is TRBV6-2 or TRBV6-3 and J is TRBJ2-1; TRBD2 matches 8 bases. The germline V gene encodes CDR1 MNHEY and CDR2 SVGEGT. The V segment lost 5 bases and the J segment 9 bases; nucleotides outside the gene matches: 12. This CDR3 spans 15 amino acids. CDR3 protein: CASSPRGLATGEQFF. CDR3 sequence (DNA): TGTGCCAGCAGTCCCAGAGGACTAGCCACTGGTGAGCAGTTCTTC.

This chain's CDR3 is CASRPGVNTEAFF. The CDR3 DNA reads as TGTGCCAGTCGGCCTGGAGTGAACACTGAAGCTTTCTTT. The chain employs TRBV28 and TRBJ1-1; D is unresolved. CDR3 length equals 13 residues. Looked up from germline, CDR1 is MDHEN and CDR2 is SYDVKM. Between the trimmed V and J ends, which lost 9 bases and 0 bases, there was a span of 11 bases.

This sequence joins TRBV7-9 and TRBJ1-1, with D maybe TRBD1 (6 bases). Germline V lookup: CDR1 SEHNR, CDR2 FQNEAQ (reference sequence). The CDR3 runs to 15 residues. V lost 5 bases, J lost 7 bases, and 20 bases lay in between. CDR3 nucleotides: TGTGCCAGCAGCCCCCCGACAGGCGGCAATAGTGAAGCTTTCTTT. This translates into CASSPPTGGNSEAFF.

This clonotype was recorded at least ten times. V usage is TRBV9 and J usage is TRBJ2-1, with a weak D call TRBD2 (5 bases). CDR1 is SGDLS, CDR2 YYNGEE, per germline. V dropped 0 bases and J dropped 6 bases, with 13 bases sitting between them. This CDR3 has 15 residues. CDR3 coding DNA: TGTGCCAGCAGCGTAGCTGGGGTTGAGGGCAATGAGCAGTTCTTC. Translation: CASSVAGVEGNEQFF.

This clonotype came up a few times. The chain recombines TRBV4-3 with TRBJ1-1; D uncertain. Germline V gene lookup returns CDR1 LGHNA and CDR2 YSLEER. The CDR3 has 17 amino acids. The ends were cut back, 1 base at V and 1 base at J, with 16 bases in the middle. CDR3 in amino acids: CASSQGEGGGRNTEAFF. For the CDR3, the DNA is TGCGCCAGCAGCCAAGGGGAGGGAGGCGGCAGGAACACTGAAGCTTTCTTT.

There are a few counts of this clonotype. J is TRBJ2-3 and V is TRBV7-2, with unresolved D. The CDR3 totals 16 residues. V was clipped by 5 bases and J by 5 bases, with 20 bases between them. Germline values: CDR1 SGHTA, CDR2 FQGNSA. The CDR3 loop is CASSTLVVGVGDTQYF. CDR3 DNA: TGTGCCAGCAGCACTCTAGTCGTTGGGGTGGGAGATACGCAGTATTTT.

This clonotype has a count of ten or more. The chain uses TRBV20-1 and TRBJ2-3; maybe TRBD2 (5 bases). CDR1 is DFQATT, CDR2 SNEGSKA, per germline (reference sequence). The CDR3 has 12 residues. Trimming took 6 bases from V and 6 from J, leaving 13 bases between them. The CDR3 spells CSASGVWDTQYF. The CDR3 nucleotides read TGCAGTGCCAGCGGAGTATGGGATACGCAGTATTTT.

The chain joins TRBV28 to TRBJ2-3; 12 nucleotides match TRBD2. The CDR3 loop spans 17 amino acids. V was pared by 2 bases and J by 5 bases, with 8 bases of the junction left unmatched. Germline loops: CDR1 MDHEN, CDR2 SYDVKM. CDR3 bases: TGTGCCAGCAGTTTACCTAGCGGGAGGGCCCACGTAGATACGCAGTATTTT. Amino acids: CASSLPSGRAHVDTQYF.

Remarks on this clonotype: A read error may produce the germline difference seen at one junction end. The chain combines TRBV7-7 with TRBJ2-2, with D uncertain. The CDR3 consists of 13 residues. From germline, CDR1 is SSHAT and CDR2 FNYEAQ (reference sequence). CDR3: CASSLLFTGELFF. CDR3 sequence (DNA): TGTGCTAGCAGCTTGCTATTCACCGGGGAGCTGTTTTTT.

The chain combines TRBV4-3 with TRBJ2-2, with D uncertain. Trimming shortened V by 1 base and J by 5 bases, and 11 bases separated the two germline ends. The CDR3 sequence is 15 residues long. Germline-derived CDR1 and CDR2 are LGHNA and YSLEER. In DNA, the CDR3 is TGCGCCAGCAGCCAAGTTGCAGATGGGACCGGGGAGCTGTTTTTT. Encoded protein: CASSQVADGTGELFF.

This rearrangement joins TRBV14 to TRBJ2-2; unclear D gene. The CDR3 length is 16 residues. Trimming shortened V by 4 bases and J by 2 bases, and 14 bases separated the two germline ends. Looked up from germline, CDR1 is SGHDN and CDR2 is FVKESK. CDR3 residues: CASSLARADNTGELFF. The CDR3 nucleotides read TGTGCCAGCAGCCTCGCACGCGCGGATAACACCGGGGAGCTGTTTTTT.

This clonotype has a count of ten or more. The V gene is TRBV6-5, the J gene TRBJ1-1; 7 bases match TRBD1. The CDR3 runs 15 residues. The J segment lost 4 bases and the V segment lost 3 bases, leaving 8 bases of the junction unmatched. CDR1 and CDR2 from the germline V gene are MNHEY and SVGAGI. CDR3 in DNA: TGTGCCAGCAGTTATACCAGACAGGGAGGCACTGAAGCTTTCTTT. Amino acid sequence: CASSYTRQGGTEAFF.

V usage is TRBV28 and J usage is TRBJ2-2, with 13 bases fitting TRBD2. This CDR3 has 17 amino acids. Germline values: CDR1 MDHEN, CDR2 SYDVKM. The V gene end was trimmed by 3 bases and the J gene end by 5 bases; junction bases not matched to a gene: 6. CDR3 sequence: CASSFSPGLAGTGELFF. CDR3 coding DNA: TGTGCCAGCAGTTTCTCTCCGGGACTAGCGGGAACCGGGGAGCTGTTTTTT. Looking up the rest from reference TRBV28 and TRBJ2-2 gives the full variable domain: DVKVTQSSRYLVKRTGEKVFLECVQDMDHENMFWYRQDPGLGLRLIYFSYDVKMKEKGDIPEGYSVSREKKERFSLILESASTNQTSMYLCASSFSPGLAGTGELFFGEGSRLTVL.

The chain uses TRBV7-2 and TRBJ1-1; D is ambiguous. Between the trimmed V and J ends, which lost 4 bases and 0 bases, there was a span of 12 bases. The CDR3 contains 15 residues. CDR1 and CDR2 (germline): SGHTA, FQGNSA. The DNA of the CDR3 is TGTGCCAGCAGCTCCGAGGGTCTTATGAACACTGAAGCTTTCTTT. Amino acid sequence: CASSSEGLMNTEAFF.

The chain uses TRBV29-1 and TRBJ2-2; 7 bases agree with TRBD1. Germline lookup yields CDR1 SQVTM and CDR2 ANQGSEA. The trim removed 6 bases at V and 6 bases at J, leaving 10 bases unmatched. The CDR3 extends over 14 amino acids. The DNA of the CDR3 is TGCAGCGTCAAGATAGGGGGCGTGTCCGGGGAGCTGTTTTTT. Its protein is CSVKIGGVSGELFF.

On this clonotype itself: This likely comes from a read error, as the CDR3 has no conserved phenylalanine or tryptophan at its end. The chain is built from TRBV20-1 and TRBJ2-3; maybe TRBD2 (5 bases). Trimming took 1 base from V and 5 from J, leaving 7 bases between them. Germline V gives CDR1 DFQATT, CDR2 SNEGSKA (reference sequence). This CDR3 region has 12 residues. The CDR3 sequence: CSARGGVDTQYS. DNA of the CDR3: TGCAGTGCTAGAGGGGGAGTAGATACGCAGTATTCT.

This clonotype was picked up many times. An end of the junction does not agree with germline; a read error may underlie this. This chain links TRBV5-1 with TRBJ1-5; no clear D gene. This CDR3 comprises 13 residues. Per germline, CDR1 SGHRS and CDR2 YFSETQ. CDR3 coding DNA: TGTGCCAGCAGCTTAGATTTGAATCAGCCCCAGCATTTT. Protein: CASSLDLNQPQHF.